This TCR beta chain was profiled in a study of cytomegalovirus exposure and HLA in healthy donors. Germline loops: CDR1 SGHDT, CDR2 YYEEEE. The V gene end was trimmed by 5 bases and the J gene end by 4 bases; junction bases not matched to a gene: 8. This CDR3 spans 15 amino acids. In regard to this clone: Its target is unknown.

Study conclusions and caveats: Cytomegalovirus-associated status was assigned to some 180 TCR beta chains. A link between a missense DCLRE1C variant and TCR beta V- and J-gene trimming emerged from a later analysis.

This PCR relied on a set of 60 Vbeta primers and 13 Jbeta primers. Repertoires were generated with immunoSEQ multiplex PCR, while TCRdb's copy carries only in-frame clones and drops some. The sample consists of approximately 110,000 clones, about 80% of them appearing once. Source material: PBMCs. This clonotype was obtained from a man aged 50 or older in good health and CMV-seropositive. The chain uses TRBV5-6 and TRBJ1-2; the match to TRBD1 covers 10 bases. CDR3 DNA sequence: TGTGCCAGCAGACTGACAGGGGGCGAGGGCTATGGCTACACCTTC. As protein: CASRLTGGEGYGYTF.